This is a list of T cell receptor beta chains from one sample in a study of cytomegalovirus exposure and HLA in healthy donors. The protocol was immunoSEQ multiplex PCR, while the TCRdb copy is restricted to in-frame clones and leaves out a portion. The table lists around 79,000 clones, about 69% of them singletons, with around 16% in the top ten. The sample taken for sequencing was PBMCs. The receptors here all came from a middle-aged woman in good health and CMV-seropositive. Both conserved end residues are part of each CDR3. A D gene is named only where the DNA matches it firmly. The size entry is marked missing in some rows and otherwise reads once, few, many or a size class.

TRBJ2-2 TRBV6-5 . . TGTGCCAGCAGTTACAGTCAGACGAACACCGGGGAGCTGTTTTTT CASSYSQTNTGELFF
TRBJ1-1 TRBV25-1 . . TGTGCCAGCAGTGAAACCGGGACACAGAACACTGAAGCTTTCTTT CASSETGTQNTEAFF
TRBJ2-2 TRBV28 TRBD1 . TGTGCCAGCACCCTACCGGGTGTCGGGACAGGCAATGCCGGGGAGCTGTTTTTT CASTLPGVGTGNAGELFF
TRBJ2-7 TRBV7-2 . once TGTGCCAGCAGCTTAGCGGAGCGCGTCTCCTACGAGCAGTACTTC CASSLAERVSYEQYF
TRBJ2-3 TRBV15 . . TGTGCCACCAGCAGAGGGGCAGTAAGCACAGATACGCAGTATTTT CATSRGAVSTDTQYF
TRBJ2-7 TRBV30 . . TGTGCCTGGAGTGTACGGGGGAACGAGCAGTACTTC CAWSVRGNEQYF
TRBJ2-1 TRBV7-2 . . TGTGCCAGCAGCTGGGCCGGGATAATATACAATGAGCAGTTCTTC CASSWAGIIYNEQFF
TRBJ2-7 TRBV27 TRBD1 . TGTGCCAGCAGTTCACACCGGACAGGGCTGTACGAGCAGTACTTC CASSSHRTGLYEQYF
TRBJ1-6 TRBV30 TRBD1 once TGTGCCTGGACCCCAGGGGGACAGGTGAAATCACCCCTCCACTTT CAWTPGGQVKSPLHF
TRBJ1-5 TRBV19 . few TGCGCCAGTAGTATCACACGGCAGGGTAATCAGCCCCAGCATTTT CASSITRQGNQPQHF
TRBJ2-7 TRBV2 . . TGTGCCAGCAGTCGGACAGACCGATACGAGCAGTACTTC CASSRTDRYEQYF
TRBJ1-1 TRBV7-6 . . TGTGCCAGCAGCTTAGGCGGGGTCACTGAAGCTTTCTTT CASSLGGVTEAFF
TRBJ2-7 TRBV6-6 . once TGTGCCAGCAGGACCTCCGAGCGGACTCCCTACGAGCAGTACTTC CASRTSERTPYEQYF
TRBJ2-5 TRBV7-9 TRBD1 . TGTGCCAGCAGCAAGGAGACAGGGGGTTGGGGAGAGACCCAGTACTTC CASSKETGGWGETQYF
TRBJ1-5 TRBV15 . once TGTGCCACCAGCAGACCGACAGAACGGCCCCAGCATTTT CATSRPTERPQHF
TRBJ2-1 TRBV19 . . TGTGCCAGTAGTCGTAGCAATGAGCAGTTCTTC CASSRSNEQFF
TRBJ2-3 TRBV6-1 TRBD1 . TGTGCCAGCATCCGGGACAGGGGCACAGATACGCAGTATTTT CASIRDRGTDTQYF
TRBJ2-5 TRBV12-5 TRBD2 . TGTGCTAGTGGGTCCACTAGCGGGGCCCAGGGGACCCAGTACTTC CASGSTSGAQGTQYF
TRBJ2-7 TRBV27 . . TGTGCCAGCATTTCCAGGTCGGATCCCTACGAGCAGTACTTC CASISRSDPYEQYF
TRBJ2-3 TRBV6-4 . . TGTGCCAGCAGTGGCGGGAGCACAGATACGCAGTATTTT CASSGGSTDTQYF
TRBJ2-1 TRBV4-3 . . TGCGCCAGCAGCCCCGTAGCTCGCTCCTACAATGAGCAGTTCTTC CASSPVARSYNEQFF
TRBJ2-5 TRBV9 . . TGTGCCAGCAGCGGACAGTTGATCGAGACCCAGTACTTC CASSGQLIETQYF
TRBJ2-7 TRBV2 TRBD2 . TGTGCCAGCAGACCGGGACTAGCGGGAGGGGAGCAGTACTTC CASRPGLAGGEQYF
TRBJ1-1 TRBV7-9 . once TGTGCCAGCAGCTTAGGACAGATAAAGAACACTGAAGCTTTCTTT CASSLGQIKNTEAFF
TRBJ2-7 TRBV11-2 TRBD1 . TGTGCCAGCACCATCGGGACAGGGTCCTACGAGCAGTACTTC CASTIGTGSYEQYF
TRBJ1-6 TRBV4-3 . once TGCGCCAGCAGCCAAGATGCCAGTCCTCCGAATTCACCCCTCCACTTT CASSQDASPPNSPLHF
TRBJ1-5 TRBV19 . . TGTGCCAGTAGAGGACGGACGGGGTATAGCAATCAGCCCCAGCATTTT CASRGRTGYSNQPQHF
TRBJ1-1 TRBV7-3 . . TGTGCCAGCAGCTTAATGGCAGGGATGAACACTGAAGCTTTCTTT CASSLMAGMNTEAFF
TRBJ2-1 TRBV15 TRBD1 . TGTGCCACCAGCAGAGGGGACAGGACGTACAATGAGCAGTTCTTC CATSRGDRTYNEQFF
TRBJ1-1 TRBV20-1 . . TGCAGTTCGTCAGGGCCCGTGGGAGCTTTCTTT CSSSGPVGAFF
TRBJ2-1 TRBV9 TRBD2 . TGTGCCAGCAGCGTAGATGGGACTAGCGGGATCTACAATGAGCAGTTCTTC CASSVDGTSGIYNEQFF
TRBJ2-2 TRBV5-1 . few TGCGCCAGCAGCTTGGACAGGGAGAACGGGGAGCTGTTTTTT CASSLDRENGELFF
TRBJ1-2 TRBV7-6 TRBD1 . TGTGCCAGCAGCTCTAAGACAGGGGGCCCTCTCGAGGGCTACACCTTC CASSSKTGGPLEGYTF
TRBJ1-1 TRBV7-2 . few TGTGCCAGCCGGCAGGGAGGTGAGACGGCTGAAGCTTTCTTT CASRQGGETAEAFF
TRBJ2-7 TRBV7-2 TRBD2 few TGTGCCAGCAGCTTAGCTAGCGGGAGTCAGTACGAGCAGTACTTC CASSLASGSQYEQYF
TRBJ2-1 TRBV4-2 . . TGTGCATCAGGGATTTACAATGAGCAGTTCTTC CASGIYNEQFF
TRBJ1-2 TRBV6-1 TRBD1 few TGTGCCAGCAGTGAAGCTAGGGCAGGGGGTGTCTACACCTTC CASSEARAGGVYTF
TRBJ1-1 TRBV25-1 . . TGTGCCAGCAGTGTTTGGACGGACCGGGGGGACACTGAAGCTTTCTTT CASSVWTDRGDTEAFF
TRBJ2-5 TRBV18 . . TGTGCCAGCTCAAGGACACCCCAAGAGACCCAGTACTTC CASSRTPQETQYF
TRBJ2-7 TRBV5-4 . . TGTGCCAGCAGCTTGGTTTCGAGGGTCGAAGACGAGCAGTACTTC CASSLVSRVEDEQYF
TRBJ1-4 TRBV27 TRBD1 . TGTGCCAGCAGTTTGGGAGTCGGGACAGGTTTTGTGAATGAAAAACTGTTTTTT CASSLGVGTGFVNEKLFF